This T cell receptor beta chain was found in a study of blood T cells in healthy people across ages (dated by TCRdb to the mid-2010s). Regarding the research as a whole: In model experiments, roughly one uniquely barcoded TCR beta cDNA molecule per two T cells was captured by template switching. To avoid experimental bias, donors of different ages were distributed randomly across sequencing lanes. The study analyzed two additional independent replicas of 1 million unique cDNA reads from the same blood draw for two donors, one aged 18 to 30 and one aged 80 or older. Four age groups were formed from the donors: young (average around 15 years), middle-aged (more than 35), aged (62) and long-lived (around 82). To track age-related changes in TCR beta repertoire diversity, the study relied on deep sequencing normalized with unique cDNA molecular identifiers. Study-wide conclusions, independent of this receptor: Compared with the aged group, more naive CD4+ T cells, fewer expanded clones and increased TCR diversity were shown by the long-lived group, suggesting age selection. Total diversity estimates from one million sequenced T cells were considered lower bounds and underestimates. As age increased, observed TCR beta diversity per million T cells dropped in a roughly linear way, and a significant reduction was already evident by age 40. A strong correlation was found between observed TCR beta diversity and the percentage of naive T cells measured by flow cytometry. Donor CMV infection status was unknown, potentially confounding age-related changes in expanded clonotypes. Bulk unsorted PBMC profiling prevented conclusive comparison of naive and antigen-experienced compartments.

This clonotype occurred many times. Its antigen is not yet known. Base qualities are not recorded, but no much larger clone differs from it by a single base. The library relied on 5' RACE. The sample was run on an Illumina HiSeq 2500. A second PCR of about 7 to 12 cycles was performed with a sample-barcoded 5' primer and a J-beta primer mix. A template-switch 5' adaptor carrying 12 random nucleotides introduced a unique molecular identifier onto each TCR beta cDNA molecule. At least 2.5 million CDR3-containing paired-end reads were obtained from each sample. The Mint cDNA synthesis kit, primed by a TRBC-specific oligonucleotide, was used to synthesize first-strand cDNA from all RNA. All cDNA was treated with uracil-DNA glycosylase and then went through a first 18-cycle PCR with the universal primers M1SS and BC2_uni_R. Under the source paper's analysis protocol: For normalization, 1 million high-quality reads were randomly selected from each sample, with every read carrying a distinct molecular identifier. Reads with shared molecular identifiers were discarded instead of being binned into consensus sequences. MiTCR, with a Q25 quality threshold and the strictest error-elimination algorithm, was used for CDR3 identification, clonotype clustering and error correction. A nonparametric unseen species model using Euler transformation provided a lower-bound estimate of total TCR beta diversity. TCRdb redid the processing of the public reads, applying fastp at Q25 and MiXCR, and retained in-frame beta chains. CDR3 protein duplicates are merged, each entry listing the most common genes and DNA. In this record, the V and J calls reflect TCRdb's handling and not the investigators' own analysis. In all, the sample holds 1,500,000 or so distinct CDR3 sequences, and approximately 42% of those were seen once. The top ten hold 4% of the sample.

Systemically healthy Caucasian individuals from Russia, around 39 in total and aged about 6 to 95 years, were included as donors. Ten milliliters of peripheral blood were drawn from each donor into EDTA-treated Vacutainer tubes. Ficoll-Paque density-gradient centrifugation was used to isolate PBMCs, with at least 7 million obtained per sample. Total RNA was extracted from PBMCs with Trizol reagent, with at least 5 micrograms obtained per sample. Naive CD45RAhigh/CD27high T cell percentages were measured by flow cytometry on a PBMC aliquot from every donor. Trimming removed 1 base from V and 0 bases from J, leaving 7 bases between the germline ends. CDR1 and CDR2 were assigned from the germline V gene as SGHTA and FQGNSA. Including the terminal cysteine and phenylalanine, the CDR3 comprises 14 residues. Only the CDR3 portion is preserved as DNA: 42 bases, with reading frame beginning at the first base.

The sample was blood. The receptor was isolated from a young woman in good health. The rearranged chain carries TRBV7-2 and TRBJ2-7, with the D gene uncertain. The nucleotide sequence reads TGTGCCAGCAGCTTAGGGCCATACTCCTACGAGCAGTACTTC. It translates to CASSLGPYSYEQYF.